Following are 4 T cell receptor beta chains from one sample sequenced in a study of T-cell memory formation after mild COVID-19 (dated by TCRdb to the early 2020s). Libraries came from 5' RACE. Reads for this sample came from an Illumina NovaSeq 6000. The public reads were reanalyzed by TCRdb: fastp trimming at Q25, MiXCR alignment, in-frame beta chains only. Each CDR3 protein gets just one entry, which takes the most common genes and DNA from the rows behind it. The sample profile shows approximately 190,000 distinct CDR3 sequences; about a sixth of them were found once. The ten largest clonotypes hold 2.4% of the sample. Sequencing was done on a sample of PBMCs or a T cell subset sorted from them (not recorded which). The receptors here all came from an adult woman who had mild COVID-19 (a few samples of this study predate the infection). The sample titles of this study are shuffled in the database, so cell type and time point are left out; the donor was told from shared clones.

The chain employs TRBV7-9 and TRBJ2-7; D is possibly TRBD2 (5 bases). There are 16 residues in the CDR3. Germline V gene lookup returns CDR1 SEHNR and CDR2 FQNEAQ (reference sequence). V shed 5 bases and J shed 7 bases, with 24 bases lying between them. The CDR3: CASSAQKGDISLEQYF. Here the CDR3 DNA reads TGTGCCAGCAGCGCACAGAAGGGAGACATCTCTTTGGAGCAGTACTTC.

This clonotype was detected a few times. This sequence joins TRBV12-3 or TRBV12-4 and TRBJ2-6; D is ambiguous. The CDR3 covers 15 residues. V shed 5 bases and J shed 0 bases, with 8 bases lying between them. For the CDR3, the DNA is TGTGCCAGCAGTCAGGACGTCTCTGGGGCCAACGTCCTGACTTTC. Protein: CASSQDVSGANVLTF.

The gene calls are TRBV27 and TRBJ1-2; D is undetermined. The ends were cut back, 3 bases at V and 4 bases at J, with 9 bases in the middle. The CDR3 contains 13 residues. Germline V gives CDR1 MNHEY, CDR2 SMNVEV (reference sequence). CDR3 nucleotides: TGTGCCAGCAGTTTGAAGGGAACCTATGGCTACACCTTC. Its translation is CASSLKGTYGYTF.

V and J are TRBV11-2 and TRBJ2-7, with a weak D call TRBD1 (6 bases). CDR3 size: 13 residues. V lost 0 bases, J lost 6 bases, and 9 bases lay in between. Germline V gene lookup returns CDR1 SGHAT and CDR2 FQNNGV. This chain's CDR3 is CASSLELGAEQYF. The CDR3 DNA reads as TGTGCCAGCAGCTTAGAGTTGGGGGCCGAGCAGTACTTC.